One sample yielded the 5 T cell receptor beta chains listed below, sequenced in a study of identical twins. TCRdb used MiXCR to reprocess the 5' RACE reads, holding one entry per CDR3 protein. The sample lists some 710,000 distinct CDR3 sequences, approximately 6% occurring once. Sequencing was carried out using naive T cells sorted from blood. The receptors were gathered from a man between 18 and 35 years old in good health.

This clonotype has only a few counts. The chain has TRBV7-7 and TRBJ2-2; 7 nucleotides align to TRBD1. The trim removed 5 bases at V and 2 bases at J, leaving 5 bases unmatched. CDR1 and CDR2 (germline): SSHAT, FNYEAQ (reference sequence). CDR3 length: 15 amino acids. The CDR3 region is CASSQGDPNTGELFF. The CDR3 nucleotides read TGTGCCAGCAGCCAGGGGGACCCAAACACCGGGGAGCTGTTTTTT.

In this sample, this clonotype turned up many times. This chain links TRBV10-3 with TRBJ2-3, with 7 bases lining up with TRBD2. Germline lookup yields CDR1 ENHRY and CDR2 SYGVKD. This CDR3 has 17 amino acids. Unmatched junction bases numbered 10, after V lost 4 bases and J lost 0 bases. CDR3 region: CAISVPILASSTDTQYF. The CDR3 DNA follows: TGTGCCATCAGTGTCCCAATACTAGCGTCTAGCACAGATACGCAGTATTTT.

The rearrangement joins TRBV14 to TRBJ2-7, with D hard to call. The V and J ends lost 3 bases and 5 bases respectively, with 5 bases between them. Germline V gene data show CDR1 as SGHDN and CDR2 as FVKESK. The CDR3 loop spans 11 amino acids. The DNA for the CDR3 is TGTGCCAGCAGCCAGTATAACGAGCAGTACTTC. Protein product: CASSQYNEQYF. Combining the CDR3 with reference TRBV14 and TRBJ2-7 gives the whole variable domain EAGVTQFPSHSVIEKGQTVTLRCDPISGHDNLYWYRRVMGKEIKFLLHFVKESKQDESGMPNNRFLAERTGGTYSTLKVQPAELEDSGVYFCASSQYNEQYFGPGTRLTVT.

This clonotype occurred many times. The V call is TRBV15, the J call TRBJ2-7; D tentatively fits TRBD1 or TRBD2 (5 bases each). Trimming pared 3 bases from V and 2 bases from J, leaving 11 bases between. This CDR3 comprises 14 residues. Germline V gives CDR1 LNHNV, CDR2 YYDKDF (reference sequence). This CDR3 reads CATSSRGRPYEQYV. DNA for the CDR3: TGTGCCACCAGCAGCCGGGGCCGCCCCTACGAGCAGTACGTC.

The CDR3 DNA reads TGCGCCAGCAGCCCGGGACAGTCAATCAATGAGCAGTTCTTC. Protein: CASSPGQSINEQFF. V and J are TRBV5-1 and TRBJ2-1; 7 nucleotides match TRBD1. Trimming cost V 4 bases and J 6 bases; bases outside gene matches: 7. Germline V gene lookup returns CDR1 SGHRS and CDR2 YFSETQ. The CDR3 spans 14 residues.